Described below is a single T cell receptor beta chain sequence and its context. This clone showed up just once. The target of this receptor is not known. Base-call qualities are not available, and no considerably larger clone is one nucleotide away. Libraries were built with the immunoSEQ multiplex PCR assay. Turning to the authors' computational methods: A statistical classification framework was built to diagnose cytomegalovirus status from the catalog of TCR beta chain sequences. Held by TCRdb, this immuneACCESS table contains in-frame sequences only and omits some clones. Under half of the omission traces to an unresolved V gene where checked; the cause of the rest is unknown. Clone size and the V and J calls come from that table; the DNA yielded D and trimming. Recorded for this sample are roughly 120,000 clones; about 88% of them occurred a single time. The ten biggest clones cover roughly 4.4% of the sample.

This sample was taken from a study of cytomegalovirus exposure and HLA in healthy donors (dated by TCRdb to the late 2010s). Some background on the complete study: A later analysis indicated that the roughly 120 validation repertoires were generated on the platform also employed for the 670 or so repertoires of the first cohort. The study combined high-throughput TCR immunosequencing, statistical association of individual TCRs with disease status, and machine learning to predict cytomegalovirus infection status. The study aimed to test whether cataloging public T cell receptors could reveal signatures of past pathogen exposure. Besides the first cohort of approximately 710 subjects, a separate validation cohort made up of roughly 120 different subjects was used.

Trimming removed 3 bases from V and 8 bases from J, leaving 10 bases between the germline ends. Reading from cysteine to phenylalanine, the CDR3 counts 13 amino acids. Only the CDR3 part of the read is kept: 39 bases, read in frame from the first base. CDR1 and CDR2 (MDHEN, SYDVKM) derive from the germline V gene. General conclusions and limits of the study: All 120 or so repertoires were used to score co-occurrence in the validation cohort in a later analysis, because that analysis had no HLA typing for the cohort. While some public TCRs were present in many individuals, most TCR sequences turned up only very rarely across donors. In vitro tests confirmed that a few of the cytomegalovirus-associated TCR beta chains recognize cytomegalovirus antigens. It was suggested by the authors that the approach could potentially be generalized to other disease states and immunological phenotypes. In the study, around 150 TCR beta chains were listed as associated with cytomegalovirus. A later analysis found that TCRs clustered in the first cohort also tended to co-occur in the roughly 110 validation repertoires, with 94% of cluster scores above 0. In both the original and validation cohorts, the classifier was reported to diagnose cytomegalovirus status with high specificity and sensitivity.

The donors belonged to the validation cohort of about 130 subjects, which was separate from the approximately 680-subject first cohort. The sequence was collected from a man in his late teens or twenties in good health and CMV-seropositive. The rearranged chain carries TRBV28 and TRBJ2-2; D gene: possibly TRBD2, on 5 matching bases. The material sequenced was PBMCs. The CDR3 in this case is CASSFPRAGELFF. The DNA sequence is TGTGCCAGCAGTTTCCCGCGGGCAGGGGAGCTGTTTTTT.